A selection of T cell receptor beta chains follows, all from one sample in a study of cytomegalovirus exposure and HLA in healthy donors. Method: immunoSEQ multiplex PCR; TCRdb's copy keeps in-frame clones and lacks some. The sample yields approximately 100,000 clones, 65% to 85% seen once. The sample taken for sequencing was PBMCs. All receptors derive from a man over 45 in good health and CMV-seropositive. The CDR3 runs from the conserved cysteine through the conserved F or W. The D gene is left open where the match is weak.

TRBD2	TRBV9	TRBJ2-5	TGTGCCAGCAGCGTAGTAGGTAGCGGGAGTGGGGAGACCCAGTACTTC	CASSVVGSGSGETQYF
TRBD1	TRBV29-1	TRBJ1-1	TGCAGCGTTGGGCCCACAGGGGGAAACACTGAAGCTTTCTTT	CSVGPTGGNTEAFF
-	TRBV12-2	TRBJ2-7	TGTGCAAGTCGCACCCGCTCTGGGCTAGCGGGAGCACGGAGTAGCAACGAGCAGTACTTC	CASRTRSGLAGARSSNEQYF
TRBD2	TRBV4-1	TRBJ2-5	TGCGCCAGCCCAGGACTAGCGGGAGGGCTAAGGACCCAGTACTTC	CASPGLAGGLRTQYF
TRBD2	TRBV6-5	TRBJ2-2	TGTGCCACCGGGAGGCTCACCGGGGAGCTGTTTTTT	CATGRLTGELFF
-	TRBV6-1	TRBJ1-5	TGTGCCAGCAGAGGAGGAGGGGATCAGCCCCAGCATTTT	CASRGGGDQPQHF
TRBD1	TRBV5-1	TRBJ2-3	TGCGCCAGCAGTAACGGACAGGCAAGCACAGATACGCAGTATTTT	CASSNGQASTDTQYF
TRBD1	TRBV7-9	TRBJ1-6	TGTGCCGGGGACAGGGGGCAAGGTTCACCCCTCCACTTT	CAGDRGQGSPLHF
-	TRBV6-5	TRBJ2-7	TGTGCCAGCACCTCACCCGACAGAACCTACGAGCAGTACTTC	CASTSPDRTYEQYF
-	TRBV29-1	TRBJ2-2	TGCAGCGTTGATGCGGGGGCGTCGAACACCGGGGAGCTGTTTTTT	CSVDAGASNTGELFF
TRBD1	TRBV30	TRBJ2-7	TGTGCCTGGAGGTACTCCGGGACAGGGGGTCGCGAGCAGTACTTC	CAWRYSGTGGREQYF